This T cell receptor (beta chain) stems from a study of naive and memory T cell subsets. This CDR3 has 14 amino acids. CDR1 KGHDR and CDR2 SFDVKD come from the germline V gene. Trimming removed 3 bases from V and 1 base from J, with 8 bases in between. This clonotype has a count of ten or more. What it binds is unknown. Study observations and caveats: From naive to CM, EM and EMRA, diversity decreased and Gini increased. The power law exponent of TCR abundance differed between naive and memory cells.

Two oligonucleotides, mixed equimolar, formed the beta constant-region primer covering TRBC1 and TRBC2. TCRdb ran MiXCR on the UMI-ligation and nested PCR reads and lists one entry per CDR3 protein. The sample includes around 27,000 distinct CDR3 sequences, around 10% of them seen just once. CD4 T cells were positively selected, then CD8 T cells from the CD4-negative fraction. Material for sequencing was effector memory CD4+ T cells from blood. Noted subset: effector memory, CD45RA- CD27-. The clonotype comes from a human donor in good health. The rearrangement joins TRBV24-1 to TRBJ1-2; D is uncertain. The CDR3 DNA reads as TGTGCCACCAGTGATCGAACAGATAACTATGGCTACACCTTC. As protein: CATSDRTDNYGYTF.